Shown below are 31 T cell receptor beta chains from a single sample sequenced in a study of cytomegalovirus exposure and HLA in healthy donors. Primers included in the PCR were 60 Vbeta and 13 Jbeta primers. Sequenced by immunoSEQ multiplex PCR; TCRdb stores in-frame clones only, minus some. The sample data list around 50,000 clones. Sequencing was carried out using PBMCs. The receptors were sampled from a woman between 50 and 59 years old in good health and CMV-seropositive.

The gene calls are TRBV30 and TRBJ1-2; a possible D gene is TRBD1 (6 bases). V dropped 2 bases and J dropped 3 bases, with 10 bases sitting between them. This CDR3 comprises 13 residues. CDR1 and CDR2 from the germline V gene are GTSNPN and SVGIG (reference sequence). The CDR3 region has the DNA TGTGCCTGGAGTCCCGCAGGGGACTATGGCTACACCTTC. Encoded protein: CAWSPAGDYGYTF.

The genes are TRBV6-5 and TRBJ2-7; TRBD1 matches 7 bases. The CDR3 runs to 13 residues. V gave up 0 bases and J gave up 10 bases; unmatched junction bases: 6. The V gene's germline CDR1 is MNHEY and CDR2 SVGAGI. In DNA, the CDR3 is TGTGCCAGCAGTTACTCGACCGACAGGGAACAGTACTTC. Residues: CASSYSTDREQYF.

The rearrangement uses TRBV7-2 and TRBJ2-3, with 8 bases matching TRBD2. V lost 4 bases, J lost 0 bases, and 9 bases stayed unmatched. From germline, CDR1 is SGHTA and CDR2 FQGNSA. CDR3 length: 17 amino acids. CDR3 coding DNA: TGTGCCAGCAGCTCCCTATCCGGGACTAGGAGCACAGATACGCAGTATTTT. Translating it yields CASSSLSGTRSTDTQYF.

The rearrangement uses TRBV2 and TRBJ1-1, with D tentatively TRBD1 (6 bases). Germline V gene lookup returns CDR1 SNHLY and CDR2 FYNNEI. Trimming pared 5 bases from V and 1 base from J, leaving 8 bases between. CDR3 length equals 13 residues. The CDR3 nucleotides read TGTGCCAGCAGTTCACAGGGGAACACTGAAGCTTTCTTT. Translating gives CASSSQGNTEAFF.

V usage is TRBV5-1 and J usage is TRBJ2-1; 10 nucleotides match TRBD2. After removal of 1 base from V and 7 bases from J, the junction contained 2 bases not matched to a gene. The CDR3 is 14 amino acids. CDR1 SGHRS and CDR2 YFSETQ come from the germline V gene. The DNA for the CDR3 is TGCGCCAGCAGCTTGATAGCGGGAGGAAATGAGCAGTTCTTC. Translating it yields CASSLIAGGNEQFF.

CDR3 coding DNA: TGTGCCAGCAGCGCCCCAATATCCGCCGGGACAGAAAACTACGAGCAGTACTTC. Protein product: CASSAPISAGTENYEQYF. This chain connects TRBV21-1 to TRBJ2-7; TRBD1 was called by the table and not checked on the DNA. TRBV21-1 is described as a pseudogene. This CDR3 spans 18 amino acids.

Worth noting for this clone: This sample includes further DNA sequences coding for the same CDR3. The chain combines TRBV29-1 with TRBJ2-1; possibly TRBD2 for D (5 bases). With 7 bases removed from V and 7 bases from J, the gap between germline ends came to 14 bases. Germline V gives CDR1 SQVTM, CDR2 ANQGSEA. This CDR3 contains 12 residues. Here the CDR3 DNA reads TGCAGCGGGGTCGGACTTTCTAATGAGCAGTTCTTC. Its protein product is CSGVGLSNEQFF.

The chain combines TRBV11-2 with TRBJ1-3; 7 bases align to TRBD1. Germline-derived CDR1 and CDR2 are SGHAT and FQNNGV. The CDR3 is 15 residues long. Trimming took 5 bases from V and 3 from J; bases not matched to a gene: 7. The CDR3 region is CASSLQTGHGNTIYF. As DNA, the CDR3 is TGTGCCAGCAGCCTCCAGACAGGGCATGGAAACACCATATATTTT.

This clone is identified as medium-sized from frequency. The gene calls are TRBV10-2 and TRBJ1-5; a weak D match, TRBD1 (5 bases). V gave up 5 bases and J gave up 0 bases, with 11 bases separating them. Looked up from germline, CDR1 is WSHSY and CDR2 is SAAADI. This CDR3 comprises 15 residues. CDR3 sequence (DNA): TGCGCCAGCAGTCCAGGGAAATATAGCAATCAGCCCCAGCATTTT. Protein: CASSPGKYSNQPQHF.

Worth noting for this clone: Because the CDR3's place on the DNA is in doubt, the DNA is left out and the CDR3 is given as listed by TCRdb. CDR3 amino acids: CASSFGPGDNSPLHF. V gene TRBV5-5 combines with J gene TRBJ1-6; the listed D gene, TRBD1, was not tested against the DNA. Germline CDR1 reads SGHKS; CDR2 reads YYEKEE (reference sequence). The CDR3 region is 15 residues in length, termini included.

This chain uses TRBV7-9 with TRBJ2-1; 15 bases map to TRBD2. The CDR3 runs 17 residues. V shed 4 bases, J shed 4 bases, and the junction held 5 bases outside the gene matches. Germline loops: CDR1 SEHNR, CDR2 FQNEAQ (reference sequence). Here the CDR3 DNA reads TGTGCCAGCAGCTCCCGGACTAGCGGGGGGGGATACAATGAGCAGTTCTTC. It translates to CASSSRTSGGGYNEQFF.

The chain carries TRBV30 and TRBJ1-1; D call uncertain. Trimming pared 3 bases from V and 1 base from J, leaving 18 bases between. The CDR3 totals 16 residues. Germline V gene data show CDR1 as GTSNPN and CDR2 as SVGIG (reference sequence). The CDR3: CAWRGGSRNWNTEAFF. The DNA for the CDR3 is TGTGCCTGGAGGGGAGGTTCCCGTAATTGGAACACTGAAGCTTTCTTT.

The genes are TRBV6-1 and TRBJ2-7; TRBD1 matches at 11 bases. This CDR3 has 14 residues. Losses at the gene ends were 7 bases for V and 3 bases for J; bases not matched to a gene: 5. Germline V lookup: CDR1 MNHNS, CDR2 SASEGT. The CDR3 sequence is CASNPGQGVYEQYF. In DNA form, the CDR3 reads TGTGCCAGCAATCCGGGACAGGGGGTCTACGAGCAGTACTTC.

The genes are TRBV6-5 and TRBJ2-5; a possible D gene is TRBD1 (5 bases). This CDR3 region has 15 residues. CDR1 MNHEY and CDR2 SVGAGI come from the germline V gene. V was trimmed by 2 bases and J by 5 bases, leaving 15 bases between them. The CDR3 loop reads CASSYGAERLETQYF. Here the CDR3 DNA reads TGTGCCAGCAGTTACGGGGCGGAGCGCTTGGAGACCCAGTACTTC.

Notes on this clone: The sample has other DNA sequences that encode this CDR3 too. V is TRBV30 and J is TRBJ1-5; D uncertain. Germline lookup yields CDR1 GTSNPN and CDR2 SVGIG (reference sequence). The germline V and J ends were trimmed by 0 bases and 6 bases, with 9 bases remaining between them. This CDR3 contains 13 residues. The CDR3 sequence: CAWSVAGSQPQHF. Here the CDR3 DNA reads TGTGCCTGGAGTGTCGCCGGTAGTCAGCCCCAGCATTTT.

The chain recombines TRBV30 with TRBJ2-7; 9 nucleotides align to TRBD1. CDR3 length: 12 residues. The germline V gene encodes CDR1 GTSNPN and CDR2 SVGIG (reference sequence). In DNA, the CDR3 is TGTGCACGACAGGGGGGCCTCTACGAGCAGTACTTC. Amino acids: CARQGGLYEQYF.

CDR3 in DNA: TGCGCCAGCAGCTTGGACTGGAGTGGCTACACCTTC. Its translation is CASSLDWSGYTF. J is TRBJ1-2 and V is TRBV5-1; D unclear. This CDR3 comprises 12 residues. Trimming stripped 0 bases from V and 7 bases from J, with 7 bases between. Germline V gene sequence: CDR1 SGHRS, CDR2 YFSETQ.

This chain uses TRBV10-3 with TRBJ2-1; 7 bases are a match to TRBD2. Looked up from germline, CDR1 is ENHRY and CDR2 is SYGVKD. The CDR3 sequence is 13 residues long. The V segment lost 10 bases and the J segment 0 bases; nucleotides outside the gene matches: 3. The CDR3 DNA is TGTGCCACCGGCGGGAGCTCCTACAATGAGCAGTTCTTC. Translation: CATGGSSYNEQFF.

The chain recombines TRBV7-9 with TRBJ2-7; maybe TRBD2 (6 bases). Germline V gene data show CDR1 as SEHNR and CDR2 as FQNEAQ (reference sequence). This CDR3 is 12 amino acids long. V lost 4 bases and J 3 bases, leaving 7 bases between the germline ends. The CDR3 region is CASSSEGYEQYF. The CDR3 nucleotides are TGTGCCAGCAGCTCGGAGGGCTACGAGCAGTACTTC.

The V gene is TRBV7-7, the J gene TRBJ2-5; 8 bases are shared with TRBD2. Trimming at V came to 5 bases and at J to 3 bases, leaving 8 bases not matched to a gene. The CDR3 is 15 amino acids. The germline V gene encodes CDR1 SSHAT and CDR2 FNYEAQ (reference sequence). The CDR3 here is CASSPLGAGEETQYF. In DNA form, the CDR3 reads TGTGCCAGCAGCCCCCTCGGAGCGGGAGAAGAGACCCAGTACTTC.

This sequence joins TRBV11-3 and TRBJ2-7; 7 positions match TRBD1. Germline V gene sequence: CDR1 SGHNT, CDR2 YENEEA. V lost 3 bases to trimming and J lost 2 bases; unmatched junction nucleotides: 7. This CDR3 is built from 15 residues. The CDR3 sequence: CASSLAGTVPYEQYF. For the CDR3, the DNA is TGTGCCAGCAGCTTGGCCGGGACAGTCCCCTACGAGCAGTACTTC.

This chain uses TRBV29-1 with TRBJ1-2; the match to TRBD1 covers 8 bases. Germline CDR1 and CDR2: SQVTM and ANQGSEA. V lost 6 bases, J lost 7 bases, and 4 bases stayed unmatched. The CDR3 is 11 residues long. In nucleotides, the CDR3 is TGCAGCGTCCAGGGGGCGGGTGGCTACACCTTC. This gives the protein CSVQGAGGYTF.

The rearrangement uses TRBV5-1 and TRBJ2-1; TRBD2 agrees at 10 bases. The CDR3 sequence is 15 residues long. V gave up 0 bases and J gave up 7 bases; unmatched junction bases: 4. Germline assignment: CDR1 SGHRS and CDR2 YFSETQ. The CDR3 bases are TGCGCCAGCAGCTTGGTACTAGCGGGGACGAATGAGCAGTTCTTC. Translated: CASSLVLAGTNEQFF.

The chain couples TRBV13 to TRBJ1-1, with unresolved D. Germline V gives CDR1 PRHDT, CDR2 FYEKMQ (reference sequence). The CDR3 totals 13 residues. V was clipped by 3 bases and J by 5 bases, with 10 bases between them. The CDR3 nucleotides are TGTGCCAGCAGCTTGTCGGGTTGGACTGAAGCTTTCTTT. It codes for CASSLSGWTEAFF.

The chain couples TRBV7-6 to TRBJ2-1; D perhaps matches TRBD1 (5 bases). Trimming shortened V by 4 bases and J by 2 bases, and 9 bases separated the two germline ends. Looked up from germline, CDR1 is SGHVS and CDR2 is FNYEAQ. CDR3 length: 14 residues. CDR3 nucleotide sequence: TGTGCCAGCAGCTCGGCAGGGACCTACAATGAGCAGTTCTTC. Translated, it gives CASSSAGTYNEQFF.

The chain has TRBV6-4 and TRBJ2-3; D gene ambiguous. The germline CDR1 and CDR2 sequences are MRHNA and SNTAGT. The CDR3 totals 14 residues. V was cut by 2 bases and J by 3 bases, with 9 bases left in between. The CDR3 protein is CASSDRFVTDTQYF. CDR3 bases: TGTGCCAGCAGTGACCGGTTCGTGACAGATACGCAGTATTTT.

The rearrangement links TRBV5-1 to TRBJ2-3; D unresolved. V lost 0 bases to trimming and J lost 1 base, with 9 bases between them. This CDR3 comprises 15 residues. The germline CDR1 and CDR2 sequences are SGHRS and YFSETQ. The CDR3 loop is CASSLAGRGTDTQYF. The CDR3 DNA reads TGCGCCAGCAGCTTGGCCGGTCGCGGCACAGATACGCAGTATTTT.

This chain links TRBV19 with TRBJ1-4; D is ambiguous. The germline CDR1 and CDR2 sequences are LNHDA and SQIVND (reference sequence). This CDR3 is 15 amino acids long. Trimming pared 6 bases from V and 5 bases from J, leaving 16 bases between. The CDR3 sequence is CASSNVVGGNEKLFF. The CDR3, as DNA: TGTGCCAGTAGCAACGTGGTCGGAGGAAATGAAAAACTGTTTTTT.

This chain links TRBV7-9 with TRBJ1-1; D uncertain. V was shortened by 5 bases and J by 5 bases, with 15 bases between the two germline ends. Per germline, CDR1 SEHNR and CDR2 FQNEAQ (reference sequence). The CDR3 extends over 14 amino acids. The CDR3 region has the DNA TGTGCCAGCAGCCCCACAGAAAAGCTTACTGAAGCTTTCTTT. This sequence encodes CASSPTEKLTEAFF. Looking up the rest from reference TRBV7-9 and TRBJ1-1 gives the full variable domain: DTGVSQNPRHKITKRGQNVTFRCDPISEHNRLYWYRQTLGQGPEFLTYFQNEAQLEKSRLLSDRFSAERPKGSFSTLEIQRTEQGDSAMYLCASSPTEKLTEAFFGQGTRLTVV.

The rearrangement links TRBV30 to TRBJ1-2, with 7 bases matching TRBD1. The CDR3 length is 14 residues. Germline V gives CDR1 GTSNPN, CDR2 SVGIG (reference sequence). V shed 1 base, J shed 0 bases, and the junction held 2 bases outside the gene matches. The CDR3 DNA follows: TGTGCCTGGAGTGGACAGGGCCCTAACTATGGCTACACCTTC. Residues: CAWSGQGPNYGYTF. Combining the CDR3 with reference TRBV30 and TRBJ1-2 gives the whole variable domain SQTIHQWPATLVQPVGSPLSLECTVEGTSNPNLYWYRQAAGRGLQLLFYSVGIGQISSEVPQNLSASRPQDRQFILSSKKLLLSDSGFYLCAWSGQGPNYGYTFGSGTRLTVV.

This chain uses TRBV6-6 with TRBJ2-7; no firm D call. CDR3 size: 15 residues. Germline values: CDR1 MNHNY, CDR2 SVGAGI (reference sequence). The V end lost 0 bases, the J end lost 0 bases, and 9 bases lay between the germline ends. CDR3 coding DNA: TGTGCCAGCAGTTACTCGCAGGTCAACTCCTACGAGCAGTACTTC. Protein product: CASSYSQVNSYEQYF.